This TCR beta chain was recorded in a study of early T cells in non-severe SARS-CoV-2 infection. V dropped 0 bases and J dropped 4; count of bases not matched to a gene: 3. The CDR3 is 14 amino acids. Germline V CDR1 and CDR2: KGHSH, LQKENI. There are many counts of this clonotype. cDNA molecules, individually, were tagged with unique molecular identifiers. TCRdb reprocessed the 5' RACE reads via MiXCR and lists one record per CDR3 protein. Of tens of thousands of distinct CDR3 sequences in the sample, approximately 8.5% were seen once. The chain links TRBV18 to TRBJ2-7, with 7 bases identical to TRBD1. The sample consisted of whole blood. The TCR sequence derives from an adult who was a healthcare worker with PCR-confirmed SARS-CoV-2 infection or an uninfected control (not recorded which). DNA of the CDR3: TGTGCCAGCTCACCACCGGCAGGGGGATACGAGCAGTACTTC. This codes for CASSPPAGGYEQYF.